The rows below give T cell receptor beta chains drawn from one sample of a study of blood T cell repertoires in COVID-19. Clones were read by immunoSEQ multiplex PCR, and TCRdb kept only the in-frame ones, dropping some. The sample records 200,000 to 250,000 clones, about four fifths being singletons. The sequencing input was peripheral blood. These receptors were taken from an elderly woman with acute or convalescent COVID-19. Each CDR3 is given with its conserved first and last residue. Fields, in order: V gene, J gene, clone size, D gene, CDR3 DNA, CDR3 protein. A D gene is named only where the DNA matches it firmly. A clone size is listed for some rows: how often the clone was seen (once, few, many), or a class if it is expanded.

V gene: TRBV5-1; J gene: TRBJ2-3; clone size: NA; D gene: TRBD2; CDR3 DNA: TGCGCCAGCAGCCAATCGGGAGCGGGGGTGGATACGCAGTATTTT; CDR3 protein: CASSQSGAGVDTQYF
V gene: TRBV14; J gene: TRBJ1-2; clone size: NA; D gene: NA; CDR3 DNA: TGTGCCAGCAGCCACCTGACAGGCGTTGAGACCTATGGCTACACCTTC; CDR3 protein: CASSHLTGVETYGYTF
V gene: TRBV21-1; J gene: TRBJ1-4; clone size: NA; D gene: NA; CDR3 DNA: TGTGCCAGCAGCCCAACCTGTTACTGGGACAGGGGGTACTATGAAAAACTGTTTTTT; CDR3 protein: CASSPTCYWDRGYYEKLFF
V gene: TRBV2; J gene: TRBJ1-1; clone size: NA; D gene: TRBD1; CDR3 DNA: TGTGCCAGCAGTCTCGGACAGGCTGAAGCTTTCTTT; CDR3 protein: CASSLGQAEAFF
V gene: TRBV9; J gene: TRBJ1-1; clone size: NA; D gene: NA; CDR3 DNA: TGTGCCAGCAGCGCCCTACAGATAATGAACACTGAAGCTTTCTTT; CDR3 protein: CASSALQIMNTEAFF
V gene: TRBV3-1/TRBV3-2; J gene: TRBJ2-7; clone size: NA; D gene: TRBD2; CDR3 DNA: TGTGCCAGCAGCTTAGGACTAGCGACCTACGAGCAGTACTTC; CDR3 protein: CASSLGLATYEQYF
V gene: TRBV2; J gene: TRBJ1-2; clone size: NA; D gene: TRBD1; CDR3 DNA: TGTGCCAGCAGTGAGGAGGGACAGCGCTATGGCTACACCTTC; CDR3 protein: CASSEEGQRYGYTF
V gene: TRBV6-1; J gene: TRBJ2-5; clone size: NA; D gene: TRBD2; CDR3 DNA: TGTGCCAGCAGTGAAGCGGGGCAGGGAGGGGAGACCCAGTACTTC; CDR3 protein: CASSEAGQGGETQYF
V gene: TRBV9; J gene: TRBJ2-1; clone size: NA; D gene: TRBD2; CDR3 DNA: TGTGCCAGCAGCGTAGAAGCTAGCGGGGTCCTGGGAGAGCAGTTCTTC; CDR3 protein: CASSVEASGVLGEQFF
V gene: TRBV7-2; J gene: TRBJ1-2; clone size: few; D gene: NA; CDR3 DNA: TGTGCCAGCAGGCCTACAGGAGACTATGGCTACACCTTC; CDR3 protein: CASRPTGDYGYTF
V gene: TRBV9; J gene: TRBJ1-3; clone size: NA; D gene: NA; CDR3 DNA: TGTGCCAGCAGCGTAGATCCCTCTGTGGGGGGAGGAAACACCATATATTTT; CDR3 protein: CASSVDPSVGGGNTIYF
V gene: TRBV7-9; J gene: TRBJ1-6; clone size: NA; D gene: TRBD1; CDR3 DNA: TGTGCCAGCAGCTTGTCGGGACAGGGTAATTCACCCCTCCACTTT; CDR3 protein: CASSLSGQGNSPLHF
V gene: TRBV7-6; J gene: TRBJ1-4; clone size: NA; D gene: TRBD1; CDR3 DNA: TGTGCCAGCAGCTTAGGGACAGGGGCGAATGAAAAACTGTTTTTT; CDR3 protein: CASSLGTGANEKLFF
V gene: TRBV18; J gene: TRBJ2-2; clone size: NA; D gene: NA; CDR3 DNA: TGTGCCAGCTCCCCCGACTTGACCGGGGAGCTGTTTTTT; CDR3 protein: CASSPDLTGELFF
V gene: TRBV28; J gene: TRBJ1-6; clone size: NA; D gene: TRBD1; CDR3 DNA: TGTGCCAGCATAAAGTTACCGGGACAGGGGAATTCACCCCTCCACTTT; CDR3 protein: CASIKLPGQGNSPLHF
V gene: TRBV12-5; J gene: TRBJ1-1; clone size: NA; D gene: NA; CDR3 DNA: TGTGCTAGTGGTTTGGGGGCGAACACTGAAGCTTTCTTT; CDR3 protein: CASGLGANTEAFF
V gene: TRBV4-3; J gene: TRBJ1-2; clone size: NA; D gene: NA; CDR3 DNA: TGCGCCAGCAGCCAGACCTCTACCTCGGGTGGCTACACCTTC; CDR3 protein: CASSQTSTSGGYTF
V gene: TRBV19; J gene: TRBJ1-2; clone size: NA; D gene: TRBD1; CDR3 DNA: TGTGCCAGTAGTATTACAGGGGATGGCTACACCTTC; CDR3 protein: CASSITGDGYTF
V gene: TRBV3-1/TRBV3-2; J gene: TRBJ1-3; clone size: NA; D gene: NA; CDR3 DNA: TGTGCCAGCAGCCAAGATCGGGGGGCTGGAAACACCATATATTTT; CDR3 protein: CASSQDRGAGNTIYF
V gene: TRBV6-5; J gene: TRBJ1-2; clone size: once; D gene: TRBD1; CDR3 DNA: TGTGCCAGCAGGGAGGGACAGGGTTATGGCTACACCTTC; CDR3 protein: CASREGQGYGYTF
V gene: TRBV6-1; J gene: TRBJ1-1; clone size: NA; D gene: NA; CDR3 DNA: TGTGCCAGCAGTGAGTTCTACACTGAAGCTTTCTTT; CDR3 protein: CASSEFYTEAFF
V gene: TRBV3-1/TRBV3-2; J gene: TRBJ1-2; clone size: NA; D gene: NA; CDR3 DNA: TGTGCCAGCAGCCCCCAATATTTACAGGGTAACTATGGCTACACCTTC; CDR3 protein: CASSPQYLQGNYGYTF
V gene: TRBV7-2; J gene: TRBJ1-1; clone size: NA; D gene: NA; CDR3 DNA: TGTGCCAGCAAGGGGGTTAACACTGAAGCTTTCTTT; CDR3 protein: CASKGVNTEAFF
V gene: TRBV19; J gene: TRBJ1-1; clone size: NA; D gene: NA; CDR3 DNA: TGTGCCAGTAGTTCCCCGGTGAACACTGAAGCTTTCTTT; CDR3 protein: CASSSPVNTEAFF
V gene: TRBV6-5; J gene: TRBJ2-7; clone size: NA; D gene: TRBD1; CDR3 DNA: TGTGCCAGCAGTTACTGGACAGGGTCCTACGAGCAGTACTTC; CDR3 protein: CASSYWTGSYEQYF
V gene: TRBV6-2/TRBV6-3; J gene: TRBJ1-2; clone size: few; D gene: NA; CDR3 DNA: TGTGCCAGCAGTTACGGCAGGGGCTCGGGCGGCTACACCTTC; CDR3 protein: CASSYGRGSGGYTF
V gene: TRBV30; J gene: TRBJ1-1; clone size: NA; D gene: NA; CDR3 DNA: TGTGCCTGGAGTGTAAGACGGGTATTCACTGAAGCTTTCTTT; CDR3 protein: CAWSVRRVFTEAFF
V gene: TRBV5-6; J gene: TRBJ2-1; clone size: NA; D gene: TRBD1; CDR3 DNA: TGTGCCAGCAGCTACTTGACAGGGGGCTGGGATGAGCAGTTCTTC; CDR3 protein: CASSYLTGGWDEQFF
V gene: TRBV4-1; J gene: TRBJ1-6; clone size: NA; D gene: NA; CDR3 DNA: TGCGCCAGCAGCCAAAGGGCGGAGGGTTCACCCCTCCACTTT; CDR3 protein: CASSQRAEGSPLHF
V gene: TRBV7-2; J gene: TRBJ1-4; clone size: NA; D gene: NA; CDR3 DNA: TGTGCCAGCAGCCCCCAGGGAGGGGTTGAAAAACTGTTTTTT; CDR3 protein: CASSPQGGVEKLFF
V gene: TRBV19; J gene: TRBJ1-5; clone size: NA; D gene: TRBD1; CDR3 DNA: TGTGCCAGTAGTAACGGACAGGGCAATCAGCCCCAGCATTTT; CDR3 protein: CASSNGQGNQPQHF
V gene: TRBV27; J gene: TRBJ2-3; clone size: NA; D gene: TRBD2; CDR3 DNA: TGTGCCAGCAGTTTACAGCGGGGCCGGGGCACAGATACGCAGTATTTT; CDR3 protein: CASSLQRGRGTDTQYF
V gene: TRBV5-1; J gene: TRBJ2-1; clone size: NA; D gene: NA; CDR3 DNA: TGCGCCAGCAGCTTGGGCCAGGGGCCATACAATGAGCAGTTCTTC; CDR3 protein: CASSLGQGPYNEQFF
V gene: TRBV9; J gene: TRBJ2-3; clone size: NA; D gene: NA; CDR3 DNA: TGTGCCAGCAGCCCTACTCTACAGGATAGGCAGTATTTT; CDR3 protein: CASSPTLQDRQYF
V gene: TRBV15; J gene: TRBJ1-2; clone size: NA; D gene: TRBD1; CDR3 DNA: TGTGCCACCAGCAGAGATTACGGGACAGGGGAAGGCTACACCTTC; CDR3 protein: CATSRDYGTGEGYTF
V gene: TRBV7-9; J gene: TRBJ1-4; clone size: NA; D gene: TRBD1; CDR3 DNA: TGTGCCAGCAGCTTATGGGGACAGGGACACGTTGAAAAACTGTTTTTT; CDR3 protein: CASSLWGQGHVEKLFF
V gene: TRBV19; J gene: TRBJ1-1; clone size: NA; D gene: NA; CDR3 DNA: TGTGCCAGTAGTCCAACAACAGCCAAAGCTTTCTTT; CDR3 protein: CASSPTTAKAFF
V gene: TRBV4-2; J gene: TRBJ2-2; clone size: few; D gene: NA; CDR3 DNA: TGTGCCAGCAGCCAAGACAGGGCTCTGGTCGACGGGGAGCTGTTTTTT; CDR3 protein: CASSQDRALVDGELFF
V gene: TRBV7-2; J gene: TRBJ1-5; clone size: NA; D gene: NA; CDR3 DNA: TGTGCCAGCAGCAAAAGGTCGGGGGGGGATCAGCCCCAGCATTTT; CDR3 protein: CASSKRSGGDQPQHF
V gene: TRBV19; J gene: TRBJ1-4; clone size: NA; D gene: NA; CDR3 DNA: TGTGCCAGTAGTATGGATCACACAGGAAAACTGTTTTTT; CDR3 protein: CASSMDHTGKLFF